One sample yielded the 27 T cell receptor beta chains listed below, sequenced in a study of identical twins (dated by TCRdb to the mid-2010s). The method behind the library was 5' RACE. TCRdb records Illumina HiSeq 2000 as the sequencer. In TCRdb, the public reads were trimmed at Q25 with fastp and aligned with MiXCR, with productive beta chains retained. Every CDR3 protein is listed once, alongside the most common genes and DNA of its rows. The table for this sample lists 400,000 to 550,000 distinct CDR3 sequences; roughly an eighth of them were counted only once. 0.8% to 1% of the sample belongs to the ten largest clones. These data were also reused for a study on yellow fever vaccine responses in identical twins.

Sample: CD4+ T cells sorted from blood. These receptors were taken from a woman in her late teens or twenties in good health.

This clonotype was seen a handful of times. The V and J genes are TRBV4-2 and TRBJ2-1; 11 bases map to TRBD2. The germline CDR1 and CDR2 sequences are LGHNA and YNFKEQ. This CDR3 spans 19 amino acids. V shed 4 bases, J shed 0 bases, and the junction held 11 bases outside the gene matches. In DNA, the CDR3 is TGTGCCAGCAGCCTCACATCGACTAGCGGGGTGAGCTCCTACAATGAGCAGTTCTTC. Its translation is CASSLTSTSGVSSYNEQFF.

This clonotype appeared many times. This chain connects TRBV29-1 to TRBJ2-1, with a possible D match to TRBD1 (6 bases). There are 12 residues in the CDR3. Germline CDR1 and CDR2: SQVTM and ANQGSEA. V lost 1 base and J 8 bases, leaving 9 bases between the germline ends. The CDR3 region has the DNA TGCAGCGTTGAAGGACAGGCGGATGAGCAGTTCTTC. Protein: CSVEGQADEQFF.

This CDR3 is CASSLARTSGGYNEQFF. CDR3 nucleotide sequence: TGTGCCAGCAGCTTAGCCCGGACTAGCGGGGGTTACAATGAGCAGTTCTTC. V gene TRBV7-2 combines with J gene TRBJ2-1; the match to TRBD2 covers 13 bases. Germline lookup yields CDR1 SGHTA and CDR2 FQGNSA. The CDR3 sequence is 17 residues long. Germline trimming cut 0 bases from V and 4 bases from J; bases unmatched to any gene: 3.

A few counts support this clonotype. The rearrangement joins TRBV20-1 to TRBJ2-3; 11 positions match TRBD2. Germline CDR1 reads DFQATT; CDR2 reads SNEGSKA (reference sequence). After removal of 5 bases from V and 0 bases from J, the junction contained 4 bases not matched to a gene. This CDR3 contains 15 residues. CDR3 residues: CSAGTSGPSTDTQYF. Here the CDR3 DNA reads TGCAGTGCTGGGACTAGCGGCCCTAGCACAGATACGCAGTATTTT.

CDR3 region: CASSQRGASSYEQYF. CDR3 DNA sequence: TGTGCCAGCAGCCAACGGGGGGCATCGTCCTACGAGCAGTACTTC. The chain combines TRBV3-1 with TRBJ2-7; D might be TRBD2 (7 bases). Between the trimmed V and J ends, which lost 2 bases and 1 base, there was a span of 12 bases. The CDR3 has 15 amino acids. Germline V gene sequence: CDR1 LGHDT, CDR2 YNNKEL (reference sequence).

There are many counts of this clonotype. The chain couples TRBV7-2 to TRBJ2-7; 7 positions match TRBD2. Looked up from germline, CDR1 is SGHTA and CDR2 is FQGNSA. This CDR3 is built from 17 residues. V lost 5 bases, J lost 0 bases, and 13 bases stayed unmatched. CDR3 DNA sequence: TGTGCCAGCAGCCTCAAATCCCCTAGCGGTTCCTCCTACGAGCAGTACTTC. Its translation: CASSLKSPSGSSYEQYF.

The rearrangement uses TRBV20-1 and TRBJ2-1, with 12 nucleotides matching TRBD1. The CDR3 covers 14 residues. The V gene's germline CDR1 is DFQATT and CDR2 SNEGSKA (reference sequence). V lost 6 bases, J lost 9 bases, and 9 bases stayed unmatched. CDR3 amino acids: CSARGQGALSEQFF. The CDR3 coding sequence is TGCAGTGCCAGGGGACAGGGGGCGCTTAGTGAGCAGTTCTTC.

J is TRBJ2-5 and V is TRBV28; D is perhaps TRBD1 or TRBD2 (5 bases each). Germline CDR1 MDHEN, CDR2 SYDVKM. This CDR3 is 16 amino acids long. Trimming pared 5 bases from V and 2 bases from J, leaving 18 bases between. The CDR3 region has the DNA TGTGCCAGCAGTACAGCGCCGGGACCTCAGCAAGAGACCCAGTACTTC. It is translated as CASSTAPGPQQETQYF. Variable domain in full (rest from reference TRBV28 and TRBJ2-5): DVKVTQSSRYLVKRTGEKVFLECVQDMDHENMFWYRQDPGLGLRLIYFSYDVKMKEKGDIPEGYSVSREKKERFSLILESASTNQTSMYLCASSTAPGPQQETQYFGPGTRLLVL.

In this sample, this clonotype turned up a few times. V and J are TRBV7-2 and TRBJ2-2, with unresolved D. CDR3 length equals 13 residues. V lost 5 bases and J lost 7, with 11 bases in between. CDR1 is SGHTA, CDR2 FQGNSA, per germline. CDR3 sequence (DNA): TGTGCCAGCAGCCCCCCAAGTGACGGGGAGCTGTTTTTT. It codes for CASSPPSDGELFF.

This clonotype was seen a few times. The chain has TRBV20-1 and TRBJ2-1, with TRBD2 matching over 10 bases. CDR3 length: 15 residues. Germline V gene sequence: CDR1 DFQATT, CDR2 SNEGSKA (reference sequence). V shed 3 bases, J shed 7 bases, and the junction held 9 bases outside the gene matches. The CDR3 sequence: CSASSGTSAGNEQFF. DNA for the CDR3: TGCAGTGCTAGTTCCGGGACTAGCGCTGGGAATGAGCAGTTCTTC.

Only a few counts were recorded for this clonotype. This chain uses TRBV10-3 with TRBJ2-7, with 11 bases that match TRBD2. The CDR3 is 16 amino acids. Germline trimming cut 4 bases from V and 1 base from J; bases unmatched to any gene: 6. The V gene's germline CDR1 is ENHRY and CDR2 SYGVKD. The CDR3 is CAISGFPSGRSYEQYF. The DNA of the CDR3 is TGTGCCATCAGTGGGTTCCCTAGCGGGAGGTCCTACGAGCAGTACTTC.

This chain uses TRBV20-1 with TRBJ2-7; 8 bases are a match to TRBD2. From germline, CDR1 is DFQATT and CDR2 SNEGSKA (reference sequence). This CDR3 contains 14 residues. The trim removed 6 bases at V and 2 bases at J, leaving 9 bases unmatched. CDR3 nucleotide sequence: TGCAGTGCGACTGTAGCGGGATTACCCTACGAGCAGTACTTC. It is translated as CSATVAGLPYEQYF.

The chain joins TRBV18 to TRBJ2-2; 11 bases fit TRBD1. Germline V gene data show CDR1 as KGHSH and CDR2 as LQKENI. V lost 3 bases and J lost 0; bases outside the gene matches: 3. The CDR3 is 17 residues long. The CDR3 DNA sequence: TGTGCCAGCTCACCCTTGGGACAGGGGGCGAACACCGGGGAGCTGTTTTTT. It codes for CASSPLGQGANTGELFF.

The J gene is TRBJ2-5, the V gene TRBV19; the match to TRBD1 covers 11 bases. J lost 4 bases, V lost 5 bases, and 3 bases had no gene match. The CDR3 runs to 14 residues. Germline loops: CDR1 LNHDA, CDR2 SQIVND (reference sequence). CDR3 sequence (DNA): TGTGCCAGTAGTGGCGGGACAGGGGGAGAGACCCAGTACTTC. Protein product: CASSGGTGGETQYF.

This clonotype was observed once. The V call is TRBV30, the J call TRBJ2-1; D gene uncertain. V lost 2 bases, J lost 6 bases, and 14 bases lay in between. The germline gives CDR1 GTSNPN, CDR2 SVGIG (reference sequence). CDR3 length equals 14 residues. CDR3 in DNA: TGTGCCTGGAGTTTTGGGCGTTCGTTCAATGAGCAGTTCTTC. Its protein is CAWSFGRSFNEQFF. Using reference TRBV30 and TRBJ2-1 for the parts outside the CDR3, the full variable domain is SQTIHQWPATLVQPVGSPLSLECTVEGTSNPNLYWYRQAAGRGLQLLFYSVGIGQISSEVPQNLSASRPQDRQFILSSKKLLLSDSGFYLCAWSFGRSFNEQFFGPGTRLTVL.

The chain links TRBV3-1 to TRBJ2-7, with TRBD1 as a possible D gene (5 bases). The CDR3 contains 12 residues. Trimming pared 1 base from V and 7 bases from J, leaving 8 bases between. CDR1 is LGHDT, CDR2 YNNKEL, per germline (reference sequence). Written as DNA, the CDR3 is TGTGCCAGCAGCCAAGGGGGCTTGGAGCAGTACTTC. It specifies CASSQGGLEQYF.

This clonotype appeared once. V and J are TRBV30 and TRBJ1-1; D not resolved. Germline CDR1 GTSNPN, CDR2 SVGIG (reference sequence). Trimming stripped 4 bases from V and 0 bases from J, with 3 bases between. The CDR3 runs to 11 residues. The CDR3, as DNA: TGTGCCTGGAATCTGAACACTGAAGCTTTCTTT. Amino acids: CAWNLNTEAFF.

The chain couples TRBV29-1 to TRBJ2-2; D uncertain. V was shortened by 7 bases and J by 1 base, with 13 bases between the two germline ends. This CDR3 has 14 residues. Germline-derived CDR1 and CDR2 are SQVTM and ANQGSEA. CDR3 sequence: CSAGSVVNTGELFF. CDR3 nucleotide sequence: TGCAGCGCCGGCTCGGTCGTGAACACCGGGGAGCTGTTTTTT.

The sample holds a few counts of this clonotype. The chain joins TRBV10-3 to TRBJ1-5; 11 nucleotides agree with TRBD1. The junction had 6 bases not matched to a gene; V was cut back by 4 bases and J by 7 bases. The length of the CDR3 is 15 residues. Looked up from germline, CDR1 is ENHRY and CDR2 is SYGVKD. In DNA form, the CDR3 reads TGTGCCATCAGTGGCCAGGGACAGGGGGGCCAGCCCCAGCATTTT. The encoded protein is CAISGQGQGGQPQHF.

Only a few counts were recorded for this clonotype. J is TRBJ1-4 and V is TRBV5-1; 10 positions match TRBD1. This CDR3 has 16 residues. CDR1 is SGHRS, CDR2 YFSETQ, per germline. Trimming cost V 4 bases and J 8 bases; bases outside gene matches: 11. The CDR3 here is CASSLNRDRGSEKLFF. The DNA of the CDR3 is TGCGCCAGCAGCCTGAACCGGGACAGGGGTAGCGAAAAACTGTTTTTT.

V gene TRBV6-5 combines with J gene TRBJ2-2; D is undetermined. Trimming removed 8 bases at V and 4 bases at J, with 8 bases between. CDR3 size: 12 residues. Germline V gene lookup returns CDR1 MNHEY and CDR2 SVGAGI. Written as DNA, the CDR3 is TGTGCCAGCTGGGTGGGCACCGGGGAGCTGTTTTTT. Translation: CASWVGTGELFF.

This clonotype appeared many times. The J gene is TRBJ1-2, the V gene TRBV5-1; TRBD1 matches at 8 bases. V trimming: 4 bases; J trimming: 1 base; junction bases outside the gene matches: 3. The CDR3 loop spans 14 amino acids. CDR1 is SGHRS, CDR2 YFSETQ, per germline. The CDR3 is CASSRGQVNYGYTF. DNA for the CDR3: TGCGCCAGCAGCCGGGGACAGGTTAACTATGGCTACACCTTC.

The rearrangement joins TRBV4-2 to TRBJ2-2, with 9 bases matching TRBD2. J lost 2 bases, V lost 1 base, and 2 bases had no gene match. This CDR3 spans 16 amino acids. Germline V lookup: CDR1 LGHNA, CDR2 YNFKEQ. CDR3 in DNA: TGTGCCAGCAGCCAAGGGGGACTAGCCAACACCGGGGAGCTGTTTTTT. This encodes CASSQGGLANTGELFF.

The genes are TRBV2 and TRBJ2-2, with D hard to call. Trimming took 4 bases from V and 3 from J, leaving 9 bases between them. This CDR3 contains 14 residues. Looked up from germline, CDR1 is SNHLY and CDR2 is FYNNEI. The chain's CDR3 is CASSGGRHTGELFF. The CDR3 DNA reads TGTGCCAGCAGTGGTGGACGGCACACCGGGGAGCTGTTTTTT.

The rearrangement joins TRBV20-1 to TRBJ2-7; 7 positions agree with TRBD1. The CDR3 is 14 amino acids. The germline V gene encodes CDR1 DFQATT and CDR2 SNEGSKA (reference sequence). The J segment lost 3 bases and the V segment lost 5 bases, leaving 10 bases of the junction unmatched. Written as DNA, the CDR3 is TGCAGTGCTCTTACAGGGGCCGCGATCTACGAGCAGTACTTC. It translates to CSALTGAAIYEQYF.

At least ten counts were recorded for this clonotype. The chain has TRBV5-1 and TRBJ2-7; 8 bases line up with TRBD1. V trimming: 0 bases; J trimming: 3 bases; junction bases outside the gene matches: 5. Germline loops: CDR1 SGHRS, CDR2 YFSETQ. CDR3 size: 15 residues. CDR3 DNA sequence: TGCGCCAGCAGCTTGGGACAGGGGAGCTACTACGAGCAGTACTTC. This gives the protein CASSLGQGSYYEQYF.

This clonotype was found a few times. This chain uses TRBV18 with TRBJ2-4, with D maybe TRBD1 (5 bases). V was pared by 1 base and J by 8 bases, with 12 bases between. Germline V gene sequence: CDR1 KGHSH, CDR2 LQKENI. This CDR3 has 14 amino acids. The CDR3 sequence is CASSPQLGQHIQYF. In nucleotides, the CDR3 is TGTGCCAGCTCACCACAATTGGGGCAACACATTCAGTACTTC.